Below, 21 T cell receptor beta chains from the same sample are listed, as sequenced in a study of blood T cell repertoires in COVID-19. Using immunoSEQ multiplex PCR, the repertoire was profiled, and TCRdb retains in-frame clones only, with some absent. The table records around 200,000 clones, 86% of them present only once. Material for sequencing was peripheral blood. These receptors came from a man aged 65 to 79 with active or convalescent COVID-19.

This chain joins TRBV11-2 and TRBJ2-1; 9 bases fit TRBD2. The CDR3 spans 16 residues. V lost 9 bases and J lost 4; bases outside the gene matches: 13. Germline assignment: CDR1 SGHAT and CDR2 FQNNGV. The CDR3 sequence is CASTPGRLADYNEQFF. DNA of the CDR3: TGTGCCAGTACTCCAGGGAGACTAGCGGATTACAATGAGCAGTTCTTC.

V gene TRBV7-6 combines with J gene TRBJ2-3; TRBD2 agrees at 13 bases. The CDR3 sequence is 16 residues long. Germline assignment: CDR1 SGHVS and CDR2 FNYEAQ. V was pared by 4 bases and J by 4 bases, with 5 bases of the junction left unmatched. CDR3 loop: CASSSGLAGAPDTQYF. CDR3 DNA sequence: TGTGCCAGCAGCTCCGGACTAGCGGGAGCGCCAGATACGCAGTATTTT. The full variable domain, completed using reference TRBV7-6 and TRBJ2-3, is GAGVSQSPRYKVTKRGQDVALRCDPISGHVSLYWYRQALGQGPEFLTYFNYEAQQDKSGLPNDRFSAERPEGSISTLTIQRTEQRDSAMYRCASSSGLAGAPDTQYFGPGTRLTVL.

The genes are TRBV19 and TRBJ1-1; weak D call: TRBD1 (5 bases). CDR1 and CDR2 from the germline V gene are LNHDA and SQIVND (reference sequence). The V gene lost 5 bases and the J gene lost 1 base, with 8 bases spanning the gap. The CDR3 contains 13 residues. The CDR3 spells CASSEQANTEAFF. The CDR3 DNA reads TGTGCCAGTAGTGAACAGGCGAACACTGAAGCTTTCTTT.

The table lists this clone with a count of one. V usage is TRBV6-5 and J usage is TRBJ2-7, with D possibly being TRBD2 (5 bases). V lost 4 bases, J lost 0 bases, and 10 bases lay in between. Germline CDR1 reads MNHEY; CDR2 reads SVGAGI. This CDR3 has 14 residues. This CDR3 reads CASSLLVGSYEQYF. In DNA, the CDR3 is TGTGCCAGCAGTTTACTAGTGGGCTCCTACGAGCAGTACTTC.

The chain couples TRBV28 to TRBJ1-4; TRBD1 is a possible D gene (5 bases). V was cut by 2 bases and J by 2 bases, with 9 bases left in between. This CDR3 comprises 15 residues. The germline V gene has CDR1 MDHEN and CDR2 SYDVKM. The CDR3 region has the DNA TGTGCCAGCAGTTTAGACAGAAGCACTAATGAAAAACTGTTTTTT. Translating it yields CASSLDRSTNEKLFF. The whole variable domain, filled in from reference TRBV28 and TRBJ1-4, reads DVKVTQSSRYLVKRTGEKVFLECVQDMDHENMFWYRQDPGLGLRLIYFSYDVKMKEKGDIPEGYSVSREKKERFSLILESASTNQTSMYLCASSLDRSTNEKLFFGSGTQLSVL.

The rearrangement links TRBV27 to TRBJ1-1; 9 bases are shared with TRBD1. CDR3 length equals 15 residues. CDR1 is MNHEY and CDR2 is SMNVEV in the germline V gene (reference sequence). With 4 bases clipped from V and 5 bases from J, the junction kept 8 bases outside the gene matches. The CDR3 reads CASSSAGTGQTEAFF. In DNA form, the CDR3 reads TGTGCCAGCAGTTCCGCCGGGACAGGGCAAACTGAAGCTTTCTTT.

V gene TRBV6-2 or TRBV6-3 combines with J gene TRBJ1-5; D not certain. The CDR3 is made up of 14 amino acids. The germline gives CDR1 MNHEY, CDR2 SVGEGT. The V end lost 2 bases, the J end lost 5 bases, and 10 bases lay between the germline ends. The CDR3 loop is CASSYGSGHQPQHF. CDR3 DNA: TGTGCCAGCAGTTACGGCAGTGGGCATCAGCCCCAGCATTTT.

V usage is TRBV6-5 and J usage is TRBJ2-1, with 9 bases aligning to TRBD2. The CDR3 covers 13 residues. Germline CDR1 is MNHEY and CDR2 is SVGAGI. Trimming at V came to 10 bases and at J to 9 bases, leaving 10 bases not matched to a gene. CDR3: CATSSGIRVEQFF. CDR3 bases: TGTGCCACCTCTAGCGGGATCCGTGTTGAGCAGTTCTTC.

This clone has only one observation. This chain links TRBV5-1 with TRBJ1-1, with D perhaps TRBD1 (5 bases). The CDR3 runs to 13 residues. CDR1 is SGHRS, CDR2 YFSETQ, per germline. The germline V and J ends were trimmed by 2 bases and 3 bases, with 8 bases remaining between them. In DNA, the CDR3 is TGCGCCAGCAGCTTAGGGGTTTACACTGAAGCTTTCTTT. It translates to CASSLGVYTEAFF.

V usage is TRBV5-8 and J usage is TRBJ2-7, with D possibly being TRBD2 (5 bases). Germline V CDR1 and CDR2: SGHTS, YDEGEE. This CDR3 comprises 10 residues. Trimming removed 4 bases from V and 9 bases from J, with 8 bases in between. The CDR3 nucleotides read TGTGCCAGCAGCGCCCGGGGGCAGTACTTC. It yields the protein CASSARGQYF.

The CDR3 here is CASSFGTSGNEQFF. CDR3 nucleotide sequence: TGTGCCAGCAGCTTTGGGACTAGCGGCAATGAGCAGTTCTTC. This chain uses TRBV7-2 with TRBJ2-1; 11 nucleotides agree with TRBD2. CDR3 length equals 14 residues. CDR1 SGHTA and CDR2 FQGNSA come from the germline V gene. V was clipped by 3 bases and J by 6 bases; unmatched bases: 1.

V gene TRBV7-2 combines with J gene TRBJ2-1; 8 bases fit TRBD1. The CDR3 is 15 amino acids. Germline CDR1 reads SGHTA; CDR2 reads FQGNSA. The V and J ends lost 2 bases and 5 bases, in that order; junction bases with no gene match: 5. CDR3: CASSLYQGANNEQFF. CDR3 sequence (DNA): TGTGCCAGCAGCTTATACCAGGGGGCAAACAATGAGCAGTTCTTC.

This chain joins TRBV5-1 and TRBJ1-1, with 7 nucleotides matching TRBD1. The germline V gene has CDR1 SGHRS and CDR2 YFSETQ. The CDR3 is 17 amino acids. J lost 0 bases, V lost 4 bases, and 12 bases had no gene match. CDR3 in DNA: TGCGCCAGCAGCCCACAGGGGCTACAATACATGAACACTGAAGCTTTCTTT. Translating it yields CASSPQGLQYMNTEAFF.

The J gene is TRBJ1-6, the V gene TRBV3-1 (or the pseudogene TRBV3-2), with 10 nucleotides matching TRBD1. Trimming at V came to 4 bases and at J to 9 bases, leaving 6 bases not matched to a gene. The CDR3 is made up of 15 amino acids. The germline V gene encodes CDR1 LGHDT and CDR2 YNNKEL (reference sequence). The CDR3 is CASSLDRGLSSPLHF. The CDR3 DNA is TGTGCCAGCAGCCTCGACAGGGGGCTGAGTTCACCCCTCCACTTT.

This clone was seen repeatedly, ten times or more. The CDR3, as DNA: TGTGCCAGCAGTCTTACCTCGGACAGACTGAACACTGAAGCTTTCTTT. This codes for CASSLTSDRLNTEAFF. The chain uses TRBV6-2 or TRBV6-3 and TRBJ1-1, with TRBD1 as a possible D gene (6 bases). Germline V gives CDR1 MNHEY, CDR2 SVGEGT. V lost 5 bases and J lost 0, with 16 bases in between. The CDR3 runs to 16 residues.

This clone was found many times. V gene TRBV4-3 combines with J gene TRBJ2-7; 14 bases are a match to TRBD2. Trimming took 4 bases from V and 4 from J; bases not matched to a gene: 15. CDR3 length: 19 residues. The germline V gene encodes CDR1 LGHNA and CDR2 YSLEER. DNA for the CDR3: TGCGCCAGCAGCCTGGAACAAGCGGGACTAGCGGGAGCTACGTACGAGCAGTACTTC. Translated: CASSLEQAGLAGATYEQYF.

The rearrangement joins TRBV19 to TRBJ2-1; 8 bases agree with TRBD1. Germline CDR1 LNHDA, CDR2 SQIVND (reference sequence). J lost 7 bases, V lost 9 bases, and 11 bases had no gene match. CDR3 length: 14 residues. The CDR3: CASWDRRERNEQFF. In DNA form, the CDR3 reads TGTGCCAGCTGGGACAGGCGGGAAAGGAATGAGCAGTTCTTC. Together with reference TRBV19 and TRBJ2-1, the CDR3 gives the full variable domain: DGGITQSPKYLFRKEGQNVTLSCEQNLNHDAMYWYRQDPGQGLRLIYYSQIVNDFQKGDIAEGYSVSREKKESFPLTVTSAQKNPTAFYLCASWDRRERNEQFFGPGTRLTVL.

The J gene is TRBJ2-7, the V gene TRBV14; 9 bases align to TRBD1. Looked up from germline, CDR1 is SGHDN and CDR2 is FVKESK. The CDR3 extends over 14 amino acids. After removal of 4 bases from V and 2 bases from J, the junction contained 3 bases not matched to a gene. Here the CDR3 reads CASSLGQGAYEQYF. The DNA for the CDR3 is TGTGCCAGCAGCCTGGGACAGGGTGCCTACGAGCAGTACTTC.

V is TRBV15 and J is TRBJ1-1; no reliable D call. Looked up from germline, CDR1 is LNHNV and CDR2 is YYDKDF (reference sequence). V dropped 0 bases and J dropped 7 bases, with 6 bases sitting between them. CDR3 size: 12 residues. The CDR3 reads CATSRDRSEAFF. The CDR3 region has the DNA TGTGCCACCAGCAGAGATCGGAGTGAAGCTTTCTTT.

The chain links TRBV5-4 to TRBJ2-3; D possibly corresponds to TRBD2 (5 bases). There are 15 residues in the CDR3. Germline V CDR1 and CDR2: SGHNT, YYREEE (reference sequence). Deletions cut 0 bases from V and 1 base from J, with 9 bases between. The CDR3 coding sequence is TGTGCCAGCAGCTTGGGGGGAGTAGGCACAGATACGCAGTATTTT. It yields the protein CASSLGGVGTDTQYF.

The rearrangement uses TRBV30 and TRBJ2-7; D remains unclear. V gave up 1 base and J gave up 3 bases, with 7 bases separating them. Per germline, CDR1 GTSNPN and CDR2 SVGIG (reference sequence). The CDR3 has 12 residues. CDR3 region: CAWSEMRYEQYF. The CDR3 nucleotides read TGTGCCTGGAGTGAGATGCGCTACGAGCAGTACTTC. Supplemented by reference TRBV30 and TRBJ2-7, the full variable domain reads SQTIHQWPATLVQPVGSPLSLECTVEGTSNPNLYWYRQAAGRGLQLLFYSVGIGQISSEVPQNLSASRPQDRQFILSSKKLLLSDSGFYLCAWSEMRYEQYFGPGTRLTVT.